This is a list of T cell receptor beta chains from one sample in a study of CD8 T cells in Susac syndrome. One entry per CDR3 protein results from TCRdb running MiXCR on the immunoSEQ multiplex PCR reads. Altogether a few hundred thousand distinct CDR3 sequences are present, 95% being singletons, with the ten largest covering 0.095%. The sample consisted of CD4+ T cells from PBMCs. The source is a human donor with multiple sclerosis. CDR3s include the opening cysteine and the closing phenylalanine or tryptophan. The D gene is left open where the match is weak. Size is stated for part of the rows, as once, few or many counts, or as a class when the clone is expanded.

.	TRBJ1-5	TRBV20-1	.	TGCAGTGCTAGAGAGGCCGGGTTTACCAATCAGCCCCAGCATTTT	CSAREAGFTNQPQHF
.	TRBJ1-5	TRBV4-1	.	TGCGCCAGCAGCCCAAGAGATTCCGGCAATCAGCCCCAGCATTTT	CASSPRDSGNQPQHF
TRBD1	TRBJ2-7	TRBV24-1	.	TGTGCCACCGCCCCGTCCAGGGGGCGCGAGCCCTACGAGCAGTACTTC	CATAPSRGREPYEQYF
.	TRBJ2-3	TRBV29-1	.	TGCAGCGTTGGAGGCAGTCCGGGGGATACGCAGTATTTT	CSVGGSPGDTQYF
.	TRBJ2-7	TRBV20-1	.	TGCAGTGCCCTGAGAGGAGCCACCTACGAGCAGTACTTC	CSALRGATYEQYF
.	TRBJ1-5	TRBV28	.	TGTGCCAGCAGTTTGTTGGCCCTCGCGACCCCAGGCAATCAGCCCCAGCATTTT	CASSLLALATPGNQPQHF
.	TRBJ1-2	TRBV2	.	TGTGCCAGCAGTGCGACGCCGGGTGACGGCTACACCTTC	CASSATPGDGYTF
TRBD2	TRBJ2-1	TRBV6-5	.	TGTGCCAGCAACTCTCTAGCGGGGCACGGTGAGCAGTTCTTC	CASNSLAGHGEQFF
.	TRBJ2-5	TRBV2	.	TGTGCCAGGCGACTAGGGAAAGAGACCCAGTACTTC	CARRLGKETQYF
.	TRBJ2-1	TRBV3-1	.	TGTGCCAGCAGCGGCAGGGGAGACAATGAGCAGTTCTTC	CASSGRGDNEQFF
.	TRBJ1-5	TRBV27	few	TGTGCCAGCAGTTTGACAGGCAGCAATCAGCCCCAGCATTTT	CASSLTGSNQPQHF
.	TRBJ1-1	TRBV29-1	.	TGCAGCGTTGTAAGCAGTCTGAACACTGAAGCTTTCTTT	CSVVSSLNTEAFF
TRBD1	TRBJ1-5	TRBV10-3	.	TGTGCCATCAGTCCGGGACAGGGGGGCGGTCAGCCCCAGCATTTT	CAISPGQGGGQPQHF
.	TRBJ1-2	TRBV20-1	.	TGCAGTGCCCCGGAGGGGGTCAGGGGCGGGTATGGCTACACCTTC	CSAPEGVRGGYGYTF
.	TRBJ2-7	TRBV18	.	TGTGCCAGCTCACCATCAGAAACCTACGAGCAGTACTTC	CASSPSETYEQYF
TRBD1	TRBJ1-2	TRBV29-1	.	TGCAGCGTAGGACAGGCTAACTATGGCTACACCTTC	CSVGQANYGYTF
TRBD2	TRBJ2-3	TRBV4-2	.	TGTGCCAGCAGCCAAGTGCAGGCGGGAGGGCGGCAGTATTTT	CASSQVQAGGRQYF
.	TRBJ1-2	TRBV13	.	TGTGCCAGCAGCGCGCCAGGGCAGGTCTATGGCTACACCTTC	CASSAPGQVYGYTF
.	TRBJ1-1	TRBV29-1	.	TGCAGCGTTGCGTGGGCAGGGTACCTGAACACTGAAGCTTTCTTT	CSVAWAGYLNTEAFF
.	TRBJ1-1	TRBV15	.	TGTGCCACCAGCAGAGATCCTACCCGATCGTCAGGAAGAACTTTCTTT	CATSRDPTRSSGRTFF
.	TRBJ1-1	TRBV19	.	TGTGCCAGTAGTACGACAGTGAACACTGAAGCTTTCTTT	CASSTTVNTEAFF
TRBD1	TRBJ1-6	TRBV6-5	.	TGTGCCAGCAGCGGGGGACAGGGACGAAATTCACCCCTCCACTTT	CASSGGQGRNSPLHF
.	TRBJ1-4	TRBV5-1	once	TGCGCCAGCAGCTTGGGACGGGACAATGAAAAACTGTTTTTT	CASSLGRDNEKLFF
.	TRBJ2-7	TRBV12-3/TRBV12-4	.	TGTGCCAGCAGTAGCCCCGGGCCCCCGAAACTCCACGAGCAGTACTTC	CASSSPGPPKLHEQYF
.	TRBJ2-5	TRBV27	.	TGTGCCAGCAGGGTGGGGGTAGGAGAGACCCAGTACTTC	CASRVGVGETQYF
TRBD2	TRBJ2-5	TRBV20-1	.	TGCAGTGCTGCCTTCAGCGGGAGACGATTGGAGACCCAGTACTTC	CSAAFSGRRLETQYF
.	TRBJ2-2	TRBV6-2/TRBV6-3	.	TGTGCCAGCAGTTACTCTACAGTAAAGAACACCGGGGAGCTGTTTTTT	CASSYSTVKNTGELFF
TRBD1	TRBJ1-2	TRBV20-1	.	TGCAGTGCTACCGGGACAGGGGGCATGCATGGCTACACCTTC	CSATGTGGMHGYTF
.	TRBJ2-3	TRBV28	once	TGTGCCAGCAGTTACTTGTCAGATACGCAGTATTTT	CASSYLSDTQYF
TRBD1	TRBJ1-3	TRBV30	.	TGTGCCTGGGAACTCGACAGGGTGAACACCATATATTTT	CAWELDRVNTIYF
.	TRBJ1-5	TRBV29-1	.	TGCAGCGTTGAAGATGGAGGGGGGGGACCCCAGCATTTT	CSVEDGGGGPQHF
.	TRBJ1-1	TRBV5-1	.	TGCGCCAGCAGCTTGGGTTGGATAACCGGGAACACTGAAGCTTTCTTT	CASSLGWITGNTEAFF
.	TRBJ2-1	TRBV30	.	TGTGCCTGGAGTGGGGACAATGAGCAGTTCTTC	CAWSGDNEQFF
TRBD2	TRBJ2-3	TRBV20-1	.	TGCCGCGGGACTAGCGGCCCCACAGATACGCAGTATTTT	CRGTSGPTDTQYF
.	TRBJ1-1	TRBV2	.	TGTGCCAGCAGACAGGGTCCGGTGAACACTGAAGCTTTCTTT	CASRQGPVNTEAFF
.	TRBJ2-3	TRBV29-1	.	TGCAGCGTTGCTGGCGAACACACAGATACGCAGTATTTT	CSVAGEHTDTQYF
TRBD1	TRBJ2-2	TRBV20-1	.	TGCAGTGCTGATGCCGGGACAGGGCACACCGGGGAGCTGTTTTTT	CSADAGTGHTGELFF
TRBD1	TRBJ1-1	TRBV7-2	.	TGTGCCAGCAGCCCGCAGGGGGCTTTCTCTGAAGCTTTCTTT	CASSPQGAFSEAFF
TRBD1	TRBJ1-5	TRBV20-1	.	TGCAGTGCCATCGCAACAGGGGGGCCTCAGCCCCAGCATTTT	CSAIATGGPQPQHF
.	TRBJ1-1	TRBV3-1	.	TGTGCCAGCAGCGGTCCAGGGAGGGGTACTGAAGCTTTCTTT	CASSGPGRGTEAFF
.	TRBJ2-1	TRBV9	once	TGTGCCAGCAGCGTAGGATCCCAGAGCAATGAGCAGTTCTTC	CASSVGSQSNEQFF